The rows below give T cell receptor beta chains drawn from one sample of a study of cytomegalovirus exposure and HLA in healthy donors. TCRdb's copy holds only in-frame clones and misses some; the assay was immunoSEQ multiplex PCR. This table holds over 150,000 clones, around 84% found once. What was sequenced was PBMCs. All receptors derive from a woman in her thirties or forties in good health and CMV-seropositive. Each CDR3 is given with its conserved first and last residue. A D gene is named only where the DNA matches it firmly. Rows may omit the clone size; those that give it use once, few, many or a size class.

v_gene,d_gene,abundance,j_gene,CDR3nt,CDR3aa
TRBV28,NA,NA,TRBJ2-3,TGTGCCAGCAGTTTCCAGCGAACCACAGATACGCAGTATTTT,CASSFQRTTDTQYF
TRBV28,TRBD1,once,TRBJ1-4,TGTGCCAGCAGGGGTTGGAACAGGGGTGATGAAAAACTGTTTTTT,CASRGWNRGDEKLFF
TRBV9,TRBD2,NA,TRBJ2-3,TGTGCCAGCAGCGCTTGGGGCAGCGGGAGACAGAGCACAGATACGCAGTATTTT,CASSAWGSGRQSTDTQYF
TRBV7-9,NA,NA,TRBJ2-1,TGTGCCAGCAGCTTAGCGTGGAGGCAGGGGAAGTTCTTC,CASSLAWRQGKFF
TRBV19,NA,NA,TRBJ2-3,TGTGCCAGTAACGCAGGGTCAAAGGGGGATACGCAGTATTTT,CASNAGSKGDTQYF
TRBV4-2,TRBD2,NA,TRBJ2-5,TGTGCCAGCAGCCAAGTCGGGAGCGGGGGGGAGACCCAGTACTTC,CASSQVGSGGETQYF
TRBV29-1,NA,NA,TRBJ1-1,TGCAGCGTTGAACCTTATAACACTGAAGCTTTCTTT,CSVEPYNTEAFF
TRBV5-1,TRBD2,once,TRBJ2-2,TGCGCCAGCAGCTTGGCAGCGGGAGGGGACACCGGGGAGCTGTTTTTT,CASSLAAGGDTGELFF
TRBV5-1,TRBD1,NA,TRBJ1-2,TGCGCCAGCAGCTCCCCGGGACAGGGGGCTTTTCGGGAAGGCTACACCTTC,CASSSPGQGAFREGYTF
TRBV27,TRBD2,NA,TRBJ2-2,TGTGCCAGCAGTCCAACTAGCGGGAGAGTCGGGGAGCTGTTTTTT,CASSPTSGRVGELFF
TRBV7-9,NA,NA,TRBJ2-7,TGTGCCAGCAGCTTATCCAGGGTCTCCGAGCAGTACTTC,CASSLSRVSEQYF
TRBV9,TRBD2,NA,TRBJ2-1,TGTGCCAGCAGCGTAGGACTAGCGGGAGTAAATGAGCAGTTCTTC,CASSVGLAGVNEQFF
TRBV6-1,NA,NA,TRBJ2-1,TGTGCCAGCAGTGAAGCTGGACTAATAGGCGATGAGCAGTTCTTC,CASSEAGLIGDEQFF
TRBV28,NA,once,TRBJ2-1,TGTGCCAGCAGTTTTCTAGTGAATGAGCAGTTCTTC,CASSFLVNEQFF
TRBV7-9,NA,NA,TRBJ2-5,TGTGCCAGCAGCTCAAGACAGAAACAAGAGACCCAGTACTTC,CASSSRQKQETQYF
TRBV19,NA,NA,TRBJ1-5,TGTGCCAGTTCAATCGAGGGGGGGCCCAATCAGCCCCAGCATTTT,CASSIEGGPNQPQHF
TRBV28,NA,NA,TRBJ1-1,TGTGCCAGCAGACCTCCAACTGGACTCCAGAACACTGAAGCTTTCTTT,CASRPPTGLQNTEAFF
TRBV5-8,NA,few,TRBJ1-2,TGTGCCAGCAGCTTGTGGGCAGATGATGGCTACGCCTTC,CASSLWADDGYAF
TRBV14,NA,NA,TRBJ1-1,TGTGCCAGCAGCCAGCAAAGGGGATTAGTGAACACTGAAGCTTTCTTT,CASSQQRGLVNTEAFF
TRBV19,TRBD1,few,TRBJ2-4,TGTGCCAGTAGTCGCTTGACAGGGCCCAAAAACATTCAGTACTTC,CASSRLTGPKNIQYF
TRBV7-8,TRBD1,NA,TRBJ2-5,TGTGCCAGCAGCCCAACCGGGACAGGGTTTTTGAGGGCCCAAGAGACCCAGTACTTC,CASSPTGTGFLRAQETQYF
TRBV7-2,NA,once,TRBJ2-5,TGTGCCAGCAGCGCTACTCTAGAGACCCAGTACTTC,CASSATLETQYF